The 28 T cell receptor beta chains listed next were all sequenced from one sample in a study of blood T cell repertoires in COVID-19. Sequencing used immunoSEQ multiplex PCR; TCRdb keeps in-frame clones, though not all of them. Among about 20,000 clones listed, 91% were seen once. Source material: peripheral blood. These receptor sequences come from a human donor in a cohort sampled during active COVID-19.

The chain is built from TRBV7-2 and TRBJ2-5, with 7 nucleotides matching TRBD2. Germline V gene lookup returns CDR1 SGHTA and CDR2 FQGNSA. J gave up 1 base and V 6 bases, and 11 bases lay outside the gene matches. The CDR3 covers 16 residues. DNA for the CDR3: TGTGCCAGCAGTCCGGGGGGAGGCGGGGGCCAAGAGACCCAGTACTTC. Residues: CASSPGGGGGQETQYF. The variable domain in full, with the rest retrieved from reference TRBV7-2 and TRBJ2-5, is GAGVSQSPSNKVTEKGKDVELRCDPISGHTALYWYRQSLGQGLEFLIYFQGNSAPDKSGLPSDRFSAERTGGSVSTLTIQRTQQEDSAVYLCASSPGGGGGQETQYFGPGTRLLVL.

This clone was detected only a few times. The chain is built from TRBV14 and TRBJ2-7, with 7 bases fitting TRBD1. Germline-derived CDR1 and CDR2 are SGHDN and FVKESK. This CDR3 is built from 15 residues. V trimming: 1 base; J trimming: 4 bases; junction bases outside the gene matches: 7. The DNA of the CDR3 is TGTGCCAGCAGCCAAGTCCACAGGGGAAGATACGAGCAGTACTTC. It yields the protein CASSQVHRGRYEQYF.

The V and J genes are TRBV28 and TRBJ2-1; possibly TRBD2 for D (6 bases). V was pared by 6 bases and J by 9 bases, with 15 bases between. This CDR3 has 13 amino acids. Germline V gives CDR1 MDHEN, CDR2 SYDVKM. The CDR3 bases are TGTGCCAGCAGCCCCACTAGCCCGTTTGAGCAGTTCTTC. Protein: CASSPTSPFEQFF.

The V gene is TRBV30, the J gene TRBJ2-3, with a possible D match to TRBD2 (7 bases). The CDR3 consists of 15 residues. V was clipped by 5 bases and J by 4 bases, with 19 bases between them. The germline V gene has CDR1 GTSNPN and CDR2 SVGIG (reference sequence). The CDR3 DNA sequence: TGTGCCTGGGTGCGCTGGGGGGGCCTATCAGATACGCAGTATTTT. This gives the protein CAWVRWGGLSDTQYF.

The rearrangement joins TRBV27 to TRBJ1-2; TRBD1 matches at 8 bases. The V and J ends lost 5 bases and 2 bases, in that order; junction bases with no gene match: 7. Germline V gives CDR1 MNHEY, CDR2 SMNVEV (reference sequence). The CDR3 is made up of 15 amino acids. This CDR3 reads CASSQRTGTNYGYTF. CDR3 coding DNA: TGTGCCAGCAGTCAACGGACAGGGACGAACTATGGCTACACCTTC.

The chain joins TRBV6-5 to TRBJ1-4; a weak D match, TRBD1 (5 bases). The CDR3 loop spans 16 amino acids. CDR1 is MNHEY, CDR2 SVGAGI, per germline. Trimming pared 0 bases from V and 7 bases from J, leaving 15 bases between. As DNA, the CDR3 is TGTGCCAGCAGTTACTCGAAAGGGCAGGGCTCTGAAAAACTGTTTTTT. Translated, it gives CASSYSKGQGSEKLFF.

V and J are TRBV9 and TRBJ2-1, with 9 bases fitting TRBD1. Germline CDR1 is SGDLS and CDR2 is YYNGEE. The V segment lost 3 bases and the J segment 7 bases; nucleotides outside the gene matches: 8. The CDR3 has 15 amino acids. The CDR3 here is CASSARQGGPNEQFF. The CDR3 nucleotides are TGTGCCAGCAGCGCAAGACAGGGGGGTCCTAATGAGCAGTTCTTC.

The chain joins TRBV7-2 to TRBJ1-1, with D possibly TRBD1 on 5 matching bases. Looked up from germline, CDR1 is SGHTA and CDR2 is FQGNSA. The V gene lost 5 bases and the J gene lost 2 bases, with 9 bases spanning the gap. The CDR3 is 13 amino acids. The CDR3 spells CASSITGNTEAFF. Written as DNA, the CDR3 is TGTGCCAGCAGCATTACAGGTAACACTGAAGCTTTCTTT.

CDR3 DNA: TGTGCCAGCAGCTTAGACCGATTCGGACAGGGTAAAGCAGATACGCAGTATTTT. Translation: CASSLDRFGQGKADTQYF. The chain carries TRBV11-2 and TRBJ2-3; 8 nucleotides agree with TRBD1. The length of the CDR3 is 18 residues. Germline CDR1 SGHAT, CDR2 FQNNGV. Losses at the gene ends were 0 bases for V and 4 bases for J; bases not matched to a gene: 12.

The rearrangement uses TRBV11-2 and TRBJ2-4; a weak D match, TRBD1 (6 bases). The CDR3 has 15 residues. The germline gives CDR1 SGHAT, CDR2 FQNNGV. Trimming left V 5 bases short and J 3 bases short, with 14 bases between. The CDR3: CASSDPGDVKNIQYF. The CDR3 DNA follows: TGTGCCAGCAGCGATCCAGGGGATGTCAAAAACATTCAGTACTTC.

The V and J genes are TRBV19 and TRBJ1-6; D gene ambiguous. V was cut by 7 bases and J by 10 bases, with 23 bases left in between. The CDR3 covers 16 residues. Germline CDR1 and CDR2: LNHDA and SQIVND (reference sequence). CDR3 region: CASKRERLSSVSPLHF. The CDR3 DNA reads as TGTGCCAGTAAACGGGAAAGGCTGAGTTCTGTCTCACCCCTCCACTTT.

The rearrangement links TRBV5-4 to TRBJ2-3, with TRBD2 identical over 15 bases. CDR1 SGHNT and CDR2 YYREEE come from the germline V gene (reference sequence). V gave up 3 bases and J gave up 6 bases; unmatched junction bases: 2. The CDR3 loop spans 15 amino acids. This chain's CDR3 is CASSSGTSGRDTQYF. For the CDR3, the DNA is TGTGCCAGCAGCTCCGGGACTAGCGGGAGGGATACGCAGTATTTT.

The chain recombines TRBV28 with TRBJ1-1, with a possible D match to TRBD1 (5 bases). Trimming removed 5 bases at V and 1 base at J, with 14 bases between. The CDR3 is 15 amino acids. Germline CDR1 and CDR2: MDHEN and SYDVKM. The CDR3 region has the DNA TGTGCCAGCAGTCCGTTCTCCGGGGGGAACACTGAAGCTTTCTTT. Translating gives CASSPFSGGNTEAFF.

The V call is TRBV14, the J call TRBJ2-6; tentative D call: TRBD1 (5 bases). The V end lost 0 bases, the J end lost 0 bases, and 12 bases lay between the germline ends. The germline V gene encodes CDR1 SGHDN and CDR2 FVKESK. The CDR3 is 18 amino acids. The CDR3, as DNA: TGTGCCAGCAGCCAAGATTACGGACATTCCTCTGGGGCCAACGTCCTGACTTTC. Protein sequence: CASSQDYGHSSGANVLTF.

The rearrangement uses TRBV19 and TRBJ2-1, with TRBD1 matching 8 bases. Germline CDR1 LNHDA, CDR2 SQIVND (reference sequence). V lost 4 bases to trimming and J lost 6 bases; unmatched junction nucleotides: 2. The CDR3 runs 13 residues. CDR3 in DNA: TGTGCCAGTAGTACGACAGGGGTCAATGAGCAGTTCTTC. Its translation is CASSTTGVNEQFF.

This chain uses TRBV19 with TRBJ1-2; D remains ambiguous. The ends were cut back, 3 bases at V and 8 bases at J, with 19 bases in the middle. The CDR3 is 15 residues long. CDR1 and CDR2 from the germline V gene are LNHDA and SQIVND (reference sequence). The CDR3 coding sequence is TGTGCCAGTAGTATCCGGGGTGACGGATCAGGCGGCTACACCTTC. It codes for CASSIRGDGSGGYTF. Full variable domain (rest looked up from reference TRBV19 and TRBJ1-2): DGGITQSPKYLFRKEGQNVTLSCEQNLNHDAMYWYRQDPGQGLRLIYYSQIVNDFQKGDIAEGYSVSREKKESFPLTVTSAQKNPTAFYLCASSIRGDGSGGYTFGSGTRLTVV.

This clone was recorded only once. The chain combines TRBV30 with TRBJ2-7, with 9 bases lining up with TRBD1. CDR1 and CDR2 from the germline V gene are GTSNPN and SVGIG (reference sequence). This CDR3 is 13 amino acids long. V dropped 5 bases and J dropped 2; count of bases not matched to a gene: 4. CDR3 sequence reads: CAWGTGMAYEQYF. For the CDR3, the DNA is TGTGCCTGGGGGACAGGGATGGCCTACGAGCAGTACTTC.

The genes are TRBV5-4 and TRBJ2-3, with TRBD1 matching over 8 bases. The junction had 0 bases not matched to a gene; V was cut back by 0 bases and J by 0 bases. Germline CDR1 and CDR2: SGHNT and YYREEE (reference sequence). This CDR3 region has 15 residues. DNA for the CDR3: TGTGCCAGCAGCTTGGGGGACAGGAGCACAGATACGCAGTATTTT. It codes for CASSLGDRSTDTQYF.

The chain couples TRBV10-3 to TRBJ2-7; D unresolved. This CDR3 comprises 14 residues. CDR1 is ENHRY and CDR2 is SYGVKD in the germline V gene. V lost 0 bases and J lost 6, with 12 bases in between. The CDR3 reads CAISESAGRSEQYF. For the CDR3, the DNA is TGTGCCATCAGTGAGTCCGCAGGCCGTTCCGAGCAGTACTTC.

The CDR3 DNA reads TGTGCCAGCAGCCTAGGGGACAGGAGAAACATTCAGTACTTC. It codes for CASSLGDRRNIQYF. The chain links TRBV5-5 to TRBJ2-4, with TRBD1 matching over 8 bases. From germline, CDR1 is SGHKS and CDR2 YYEKEE (reference sequence). The CDR3 is 14 amino acids. V shed 4 bases, J shed 6 bases, and the junction held 6 bases outside the gene matches.

The V and J genes are TRBV11-3 and TRBJ2-3; D remains unclear. Per the germline V gene, CDR1 is SGHNT and CDR2 is YENEEA. The CDR3 runs to 12 residues. V gave up 4 bases and J gave up 4 bases, with 6 bases separating them. CDR3 residues: CASSSPSDTQYF. The CDR3 bases are TGTGCCAGCAGCTCCCCCTCAGATACGCAGTATTTT.

This clone has just one count. The gene calls are TRBV6-5 and TRBJ2-1; the match to TRBD2 covers 9 bases. The germline V gene encodes CDR1 MNHEY and CDR2 SVGAGI. J was trimmed by 6 bases and V by 2 bases; bases with no gene match: 5. This CDR3 has 15 amino acids. CDR3 sequence: CASSYSQRGANEQFF. The CDR3 DNA is TGTGCCAGCAGTTACAGCCAGCGGGGGGCCAATGAGCAGTTCTTC.

As DNA, the CDR3 is TGCGCCAGCAGCCAAGACAGGGGTGGTTACAATGAGCAGTTCTTC. This translates into CASSQDRGGYNEQFF. V gene TRBV4-3 combines with J gene TRBJ2-1; possibly TRBD1 for D (6 bases). In germline, CDR1 is LGHNA, CDR2 YSLEER. Trimming shortened V by 0 bases and J by 4 bases, and 10 bases separated the two germline ends. The CDR3 covers 15 residues.

The table lists this clone with a count of one. This chain links TRBV27 with TRBJ2-3; no definite D call. Trimming removed 2 bases from V and 1 base from J, with 7 bases in between. This CDR3 is 14 amino acids long. Germline V CDR1 and CDR2: MNHEY, SMNVEV (reference sequence). In DNA, the CDR3 is TGTGCCAGCAGTTTACAGGAACGCACAGATACGCAGTATTTT. Translating gives CASSLQERTDTQYF.

This clone has just a few counts. The chain recombines TRBV6-5 with TRBJ1-6, with D possibly matching TRBD1 (6 bases). Deletions cut 2 bases from V and 14 bases from J, with 10 bases between. This CDR3 spans 12 amino acids. Germline V lookup: CDR1 MNHEY, CDR2 SVGAGI. The CDR3 sequence is CASSYPQGSLHF. In nucleotides, the CDR3 is TGTGCCAGCAGTTACCCACAGGGATCCCTCCACTTT.

CDR3 protein: CANLINQPQHF. In DNA form, the CDR3 reads TGTGCCAACTTAATAAATCAGCCCCAGCATTTT. This chain links TRBV7-3 with TRBJ1-5; D unclear. CDR1 SGHTA and CDR2 FQGTGA come from the germline V gene. This CDR3 region has 11 residues. The V and J ends lost 10 bases and 4 bases respectively, with 8 bases between them. Complete variable domain (other parts from reference TRBV7-3 and TRBJ1-5): GAGVSQTPSNKVTEKGKYVELRCDPISGHTALYWYRQSLGQGPEFLIYFQGTGAADDSGLPNDRFFAVRPEGSVSTLKIQRTERGDSAVYLCANLINQPQHFGDGTRLSIL.

The rearrangement joins TRBV5-4 to TRBJ2-1, with TRBD2 matching over 7 bases. The CDR3 extends over 17 amino acids. The germline V gene has CDR1 SGHNT and CDR2 YYREEE (reference sequence). Trimming took 4 bases from V and 0 from J; bases not matched to a gene: 10. The CDR3 DNA reads as TGTGCCAGCAGCCCGAGACTAGCTATGAGCTCCTACAATGAGCAGTTCTTC. This codes for CASSPRLAMSSYNEQFF.

This chain connects TRBV25-1 to TRBJ2-7; tentative D call: TRBD2 (6 bases). Trimming left V 6 bases short and J 1 base short, with 10 bases between. CDR1 MGHDK and CDR2 SYGVNS come from the germline V gene. The CDR3 has 13 amino acids. In nucleotides, the CDR3 is TGTGCCAGCAGAGTAGCGGCGTCCTACGAGCAGTACGTC. It specifies CASRVAASYEQYV.